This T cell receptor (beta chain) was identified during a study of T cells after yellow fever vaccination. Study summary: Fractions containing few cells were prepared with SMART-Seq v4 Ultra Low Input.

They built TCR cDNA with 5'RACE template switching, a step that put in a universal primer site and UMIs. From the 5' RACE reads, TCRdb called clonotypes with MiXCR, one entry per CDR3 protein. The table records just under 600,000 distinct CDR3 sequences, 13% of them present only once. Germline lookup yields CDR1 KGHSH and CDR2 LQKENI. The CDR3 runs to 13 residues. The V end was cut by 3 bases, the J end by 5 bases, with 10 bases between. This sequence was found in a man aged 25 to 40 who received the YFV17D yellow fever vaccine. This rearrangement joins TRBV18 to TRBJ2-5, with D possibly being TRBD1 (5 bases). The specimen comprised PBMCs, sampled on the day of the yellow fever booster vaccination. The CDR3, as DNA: TGTGCCAGCTCACCTCGACAGAGGGAGACCCAGTACTTC. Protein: CASSPRQRETQYF.